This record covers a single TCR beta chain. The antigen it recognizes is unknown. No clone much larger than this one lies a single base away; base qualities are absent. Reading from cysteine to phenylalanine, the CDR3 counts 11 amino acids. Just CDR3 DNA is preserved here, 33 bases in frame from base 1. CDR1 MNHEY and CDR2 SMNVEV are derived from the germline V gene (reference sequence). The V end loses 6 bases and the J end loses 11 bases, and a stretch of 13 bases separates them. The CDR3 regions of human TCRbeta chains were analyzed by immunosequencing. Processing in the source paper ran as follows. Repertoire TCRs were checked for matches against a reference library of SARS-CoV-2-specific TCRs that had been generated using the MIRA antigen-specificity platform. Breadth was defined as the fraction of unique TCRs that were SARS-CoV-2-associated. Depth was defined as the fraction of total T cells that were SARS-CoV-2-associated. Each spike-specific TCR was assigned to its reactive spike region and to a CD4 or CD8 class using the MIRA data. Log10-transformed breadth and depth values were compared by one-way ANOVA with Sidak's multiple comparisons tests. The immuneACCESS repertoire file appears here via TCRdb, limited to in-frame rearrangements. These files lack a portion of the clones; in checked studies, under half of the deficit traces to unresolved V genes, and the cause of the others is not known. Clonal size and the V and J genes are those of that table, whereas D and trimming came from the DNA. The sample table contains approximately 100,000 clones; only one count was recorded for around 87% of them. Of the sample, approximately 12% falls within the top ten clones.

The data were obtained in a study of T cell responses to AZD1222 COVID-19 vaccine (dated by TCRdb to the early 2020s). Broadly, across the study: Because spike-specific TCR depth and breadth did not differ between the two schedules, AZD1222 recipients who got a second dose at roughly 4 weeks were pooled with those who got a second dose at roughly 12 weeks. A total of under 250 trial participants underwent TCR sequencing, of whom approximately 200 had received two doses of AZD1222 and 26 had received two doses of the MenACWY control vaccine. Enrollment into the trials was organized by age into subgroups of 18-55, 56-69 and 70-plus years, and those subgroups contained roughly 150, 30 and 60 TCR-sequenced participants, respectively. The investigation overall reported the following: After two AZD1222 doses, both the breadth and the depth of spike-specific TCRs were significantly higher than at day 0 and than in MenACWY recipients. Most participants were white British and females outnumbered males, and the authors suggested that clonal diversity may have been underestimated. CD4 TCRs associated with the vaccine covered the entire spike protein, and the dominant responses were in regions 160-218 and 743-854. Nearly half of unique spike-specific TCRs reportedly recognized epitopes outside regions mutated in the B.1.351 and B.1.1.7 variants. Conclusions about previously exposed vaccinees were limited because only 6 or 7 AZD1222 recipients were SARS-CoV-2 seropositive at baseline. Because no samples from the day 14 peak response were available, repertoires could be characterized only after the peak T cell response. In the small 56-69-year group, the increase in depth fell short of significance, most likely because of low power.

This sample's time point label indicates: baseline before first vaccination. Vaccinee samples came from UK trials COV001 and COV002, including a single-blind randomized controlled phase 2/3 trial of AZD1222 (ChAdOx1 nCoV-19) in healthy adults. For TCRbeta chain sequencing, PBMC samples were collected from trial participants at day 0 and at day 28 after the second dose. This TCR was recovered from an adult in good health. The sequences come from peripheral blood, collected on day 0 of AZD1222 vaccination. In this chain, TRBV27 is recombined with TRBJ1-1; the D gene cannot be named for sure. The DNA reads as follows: TGTGCCAGCAGGTGGCGAGGGTGGGCTTTCTTT. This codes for CASRWRGWAFF.